This paragraph covers one TCR beta chain sequence. Its binding antigen is unknown. No much larger clonotype is one base removed from it; base qualities were not supplied. CDR1 and CDR2 (SGDLS, YYNGEE) derive from the germline V gene. Spanning cysteine to phenylalanine, the CDR3 consists of 12 amino acids. CDR3 DNA is the only sequence kept; it has 36 bases, read in frame from the first base. The germline V end is reduced by 3 bases and the J end by 4 bases; junction bases left unmatched: 1. Library preparation used the immunoSEQ multiplex PCR assay. Sourced from immuneACCESS, this table was stored by TCRdb with only in-frame sequences that have V and J called. A share of the clones is absent; for the studies checked, an unresolved V gene accounts for under half, and the remainder has no known explanation. Recorded for this sample are 20,000 to 25,000 clones; over 85% of them occurred a single time. The ten largest account for roughly 7% of the sample.

This sample is part of a study of T cell changes during pregnancy in multiple sclerosis (dated by TCRdb to between 2018 and 2021). Concerning the study at large: In women with multiple sclerosis, the researchers looked at how the T cell repertoire shifted as pregnancy progressed.

The receptor was isolated from a female donor with multiple sclerosis, enrolled in a pregnancy study. This sequence uses TRBV9 and TRBJ2-7, with 7 bases matching TRBD2. Sequencing was performed on CD8+ T cells from peripheral blood mononuclear cells, taken in the third trimester of pregnancy. The DNA sequence is TGTGCCAGCAGCGGGGAGGGGTACGAGCAGTACTTC. This translates into CASSGEGYEQYF.